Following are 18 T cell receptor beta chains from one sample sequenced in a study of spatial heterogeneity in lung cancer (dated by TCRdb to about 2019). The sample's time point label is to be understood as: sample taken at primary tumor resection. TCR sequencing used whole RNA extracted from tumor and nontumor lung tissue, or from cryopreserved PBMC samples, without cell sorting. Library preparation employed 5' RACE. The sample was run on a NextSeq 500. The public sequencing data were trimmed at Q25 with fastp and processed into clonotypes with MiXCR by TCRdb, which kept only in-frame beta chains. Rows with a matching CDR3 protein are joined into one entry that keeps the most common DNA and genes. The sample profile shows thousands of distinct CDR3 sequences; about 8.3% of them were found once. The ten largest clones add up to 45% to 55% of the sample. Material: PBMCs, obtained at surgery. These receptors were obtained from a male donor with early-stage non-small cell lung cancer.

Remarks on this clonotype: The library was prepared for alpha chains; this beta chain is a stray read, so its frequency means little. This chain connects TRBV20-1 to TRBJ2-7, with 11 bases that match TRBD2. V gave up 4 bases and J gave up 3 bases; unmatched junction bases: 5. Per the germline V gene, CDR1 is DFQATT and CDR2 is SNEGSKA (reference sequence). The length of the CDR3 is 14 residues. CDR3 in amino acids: CSAISGTSGYEQYF. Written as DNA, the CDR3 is TGCAGTGCTATTTCCGGGACTAGCGGCTACGAGCAGTACTTC.

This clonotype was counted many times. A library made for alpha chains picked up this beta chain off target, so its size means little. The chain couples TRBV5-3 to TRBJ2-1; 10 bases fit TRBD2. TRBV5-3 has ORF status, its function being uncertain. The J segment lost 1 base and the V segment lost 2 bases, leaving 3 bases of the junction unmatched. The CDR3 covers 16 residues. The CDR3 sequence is CARSFTGLASYNEQFF. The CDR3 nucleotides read TGTGCCAGAAGCTTCACGGGACTAGCGTCCTACAATGAGCAGTTCTTC.

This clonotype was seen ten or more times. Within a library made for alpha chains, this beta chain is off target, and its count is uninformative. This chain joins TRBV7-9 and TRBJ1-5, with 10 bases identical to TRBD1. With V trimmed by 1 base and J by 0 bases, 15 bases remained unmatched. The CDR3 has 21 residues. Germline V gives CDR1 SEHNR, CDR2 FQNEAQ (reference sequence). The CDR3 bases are TGTGCCAGCAGCTTAGAATATTTGGGACAGGGGAGTTCCCATAGCAATCAGCCCCAGCATTTT. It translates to CASSLEYLGQGSSHSNQPQHF.

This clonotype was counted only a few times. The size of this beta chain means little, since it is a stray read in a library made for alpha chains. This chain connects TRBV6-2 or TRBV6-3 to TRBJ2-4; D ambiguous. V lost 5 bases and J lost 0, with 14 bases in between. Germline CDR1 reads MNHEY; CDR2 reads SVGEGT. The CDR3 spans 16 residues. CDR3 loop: CASSRTRVGAKNIQYF. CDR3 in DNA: TGTGCCAGCAGTCGTACAAGGGTTGGAGCCAAAAACATTCAGTACTTC.

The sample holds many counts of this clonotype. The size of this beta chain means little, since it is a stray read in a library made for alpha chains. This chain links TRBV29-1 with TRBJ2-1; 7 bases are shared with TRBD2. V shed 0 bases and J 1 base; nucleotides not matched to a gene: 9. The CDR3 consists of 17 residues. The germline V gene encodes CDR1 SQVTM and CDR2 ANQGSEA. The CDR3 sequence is CSVEEPASGASYNEQFF. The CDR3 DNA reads TGCAGCGTTGAAGAACCGGCGAGCGGGGCTTCCTACAATGAGCAGTTCTTC.

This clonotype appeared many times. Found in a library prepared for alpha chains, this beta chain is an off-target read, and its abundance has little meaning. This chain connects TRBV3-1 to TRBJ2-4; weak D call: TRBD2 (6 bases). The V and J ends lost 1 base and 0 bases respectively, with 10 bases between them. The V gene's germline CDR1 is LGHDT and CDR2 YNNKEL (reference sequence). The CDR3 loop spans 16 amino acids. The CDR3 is CASSQVWTKAKNIQYF. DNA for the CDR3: TGTGCCAGCAGCCAAGTTTGGACTAAAGCCAAAAACATTCAGTACTTC.

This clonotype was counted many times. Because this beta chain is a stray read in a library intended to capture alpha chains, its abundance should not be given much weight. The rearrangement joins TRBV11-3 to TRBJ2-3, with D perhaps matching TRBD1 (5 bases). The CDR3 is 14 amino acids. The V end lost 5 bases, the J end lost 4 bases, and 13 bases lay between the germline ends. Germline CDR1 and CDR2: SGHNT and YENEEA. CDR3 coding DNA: TGTGCCAGCAGCCCCTCGACAGTCCCAGATACGCAGTATTTT. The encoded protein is CASSPSTVPDTQYF. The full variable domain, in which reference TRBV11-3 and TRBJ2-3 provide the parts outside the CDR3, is EAGVVQSPRYKIIEKKQPVAFWCNPISGHNTLYWYLQNLGQGPELLIRYENEEAVDDSQLPKDRFSAERLKGVDSTLKIQPAELGDSAVYLCASSPSTVPDTQYFGPGTRLTVL.

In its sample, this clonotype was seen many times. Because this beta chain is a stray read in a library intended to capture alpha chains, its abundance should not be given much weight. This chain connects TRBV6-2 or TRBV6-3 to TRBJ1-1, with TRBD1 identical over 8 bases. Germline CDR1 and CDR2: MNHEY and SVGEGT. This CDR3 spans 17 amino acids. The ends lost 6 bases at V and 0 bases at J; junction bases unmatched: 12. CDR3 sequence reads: CASSYTPGQDMNTEAFF. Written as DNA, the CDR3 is TGTGCCAGCAGCTACACGCCGGGACAGGACATGAACACTGAAGCTTTCTTT.

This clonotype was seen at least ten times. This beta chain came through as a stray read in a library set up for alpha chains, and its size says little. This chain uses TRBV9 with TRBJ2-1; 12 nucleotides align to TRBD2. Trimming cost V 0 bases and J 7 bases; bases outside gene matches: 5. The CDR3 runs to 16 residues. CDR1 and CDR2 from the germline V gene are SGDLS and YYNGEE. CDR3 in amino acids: CASSVGLAGGLNEQFF. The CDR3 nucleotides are TGTGCCAGCAGCGTAGGGCTAGCGGGAGGGTTGAATGAGCAGTTCTTC. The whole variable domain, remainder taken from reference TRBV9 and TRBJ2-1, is DSGVTQTPKHLITATGQRVTLRCSPRSGDLSVYWYQQSLDQGLQFLIQYYNGEERAKGNILERFSAQQFPDLHSELNLSSLELGDSALYFCASSVGLAGGLNEQFFGPGTRLTVL.

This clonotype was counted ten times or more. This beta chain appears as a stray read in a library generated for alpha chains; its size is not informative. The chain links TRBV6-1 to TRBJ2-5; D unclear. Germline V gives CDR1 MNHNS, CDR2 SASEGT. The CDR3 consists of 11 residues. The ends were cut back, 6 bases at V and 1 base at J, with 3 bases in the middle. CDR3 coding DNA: TGTGCCAGCAGCCTCCAAGAGACCCAGTACTTC. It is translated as CASSLQETQYF.

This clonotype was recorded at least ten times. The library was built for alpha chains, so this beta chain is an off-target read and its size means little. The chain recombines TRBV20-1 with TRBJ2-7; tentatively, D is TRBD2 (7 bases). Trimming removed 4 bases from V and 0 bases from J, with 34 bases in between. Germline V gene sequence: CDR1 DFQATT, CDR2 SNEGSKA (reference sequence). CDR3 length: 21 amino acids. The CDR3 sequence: CSATVTGNVGRWRGHSYEQYF. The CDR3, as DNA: TGCAGTGCTACAGTTACAGGGAATGTCGGGCGCTGGCGGGGGCACTCCTACGAGCAGTACTTC.

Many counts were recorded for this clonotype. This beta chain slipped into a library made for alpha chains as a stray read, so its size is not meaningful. The CDR3, as DNA: TGCAGTGCTAGAGATGGGGACAGGGGTTCGGATACGCAGTATTTT. Translation gives CSARDGDRGSDTQYF. V gene TRBV20-1 combines with J gene TRBJ2-3; 10 nucleotides match TRBD1. This CDR3 has 15 residues. Trimming took 0 bases from V and 6 from J; bases not matched to a gene: 6. Germline CDR1 reads DFQATT; CDR2 reads SNEGSKA (reference sequence).

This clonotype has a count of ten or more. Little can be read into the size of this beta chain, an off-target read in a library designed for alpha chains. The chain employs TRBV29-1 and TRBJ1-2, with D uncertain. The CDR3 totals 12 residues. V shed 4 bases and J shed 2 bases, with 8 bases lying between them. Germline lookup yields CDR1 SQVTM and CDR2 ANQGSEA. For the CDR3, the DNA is TGCAGCGTTGGCTGGCAGAACTATGGCTACACCTTC. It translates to CSVGWQNYGYTF.

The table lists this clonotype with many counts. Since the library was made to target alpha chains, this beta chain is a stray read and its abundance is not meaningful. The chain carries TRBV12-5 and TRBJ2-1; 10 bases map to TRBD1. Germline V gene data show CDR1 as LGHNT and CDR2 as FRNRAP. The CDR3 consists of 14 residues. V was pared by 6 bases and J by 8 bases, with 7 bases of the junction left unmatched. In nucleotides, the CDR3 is TGTGCTAGTGGCTCGGGACAGGGGATGCATGAGCAGTTCTTC. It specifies CASGSGQGMHEQFF.

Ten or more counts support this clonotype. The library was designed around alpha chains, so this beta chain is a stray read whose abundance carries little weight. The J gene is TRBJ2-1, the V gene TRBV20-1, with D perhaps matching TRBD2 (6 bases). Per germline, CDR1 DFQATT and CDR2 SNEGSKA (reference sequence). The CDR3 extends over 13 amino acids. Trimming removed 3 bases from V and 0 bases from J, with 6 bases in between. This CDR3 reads CSASGSSYNEQFF. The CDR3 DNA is TGCAGTGCTAGCGGGAGCTCCTACAATGAGCAGTTCTTC.

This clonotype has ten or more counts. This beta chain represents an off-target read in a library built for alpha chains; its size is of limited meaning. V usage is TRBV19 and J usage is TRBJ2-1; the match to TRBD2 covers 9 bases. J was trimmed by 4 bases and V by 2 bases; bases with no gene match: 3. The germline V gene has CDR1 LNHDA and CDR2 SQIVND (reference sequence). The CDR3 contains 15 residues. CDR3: CASSIRLAGYNEQFF. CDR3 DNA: TGTGCCAGTAGTATAAGGCTAGCGGGATACAATGAGCAGTTCTTC.

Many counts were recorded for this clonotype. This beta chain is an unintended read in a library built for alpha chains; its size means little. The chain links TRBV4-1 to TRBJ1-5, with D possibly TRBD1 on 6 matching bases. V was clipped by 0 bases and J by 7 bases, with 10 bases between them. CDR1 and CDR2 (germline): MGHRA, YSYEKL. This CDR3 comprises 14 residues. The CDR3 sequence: CASSQDVGAQPQHF. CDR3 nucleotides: TGCGCCAGCAGCCAAGATGTGGGGGCCCAGCCCCAGCATTTT.

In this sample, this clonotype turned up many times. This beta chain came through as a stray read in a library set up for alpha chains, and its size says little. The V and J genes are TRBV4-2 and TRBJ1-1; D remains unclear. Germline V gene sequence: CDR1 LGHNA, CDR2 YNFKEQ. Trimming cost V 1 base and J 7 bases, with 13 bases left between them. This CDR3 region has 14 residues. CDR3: CASSQGTSGVEAFF. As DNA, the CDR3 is TGTGCCAGCAGCCAAGGGACCTCAGGAGTTGAAGCTTTCTTT.